These 8 T cell receptor beta chains were sequenced from one sample in a study of cytomegalovirus exposure and HLA in healthy donors. PCR used 60 Vbeta primers and 13 Jbeta primers. Clones were sequenced by immunoSEQ multiplex PCR, and TCRdb holds only the in-frame ones, with some missing. The sample has around 130,000 clones; around 80% are singletons. Material: PBMCs. All receptors come from a woman between 18 and 29 years old in good health and CMV-seronegative.

The chain carries TRBV29-1 and TRBJ2-3; 9 nucleotides match TRBD1. The V segment lost 6 bases and the J segment 2 bases; nucleotides outside the gene matches: 6. Germline CDR1 SQVTM, CDR2 ANQGSEA. This CDR3 has 14 amino acids. The CDR3, as DNA: TGCAGCGTCGGGACAGGGTTGTTCACAGATACGCAGTATTTT. It yields the protein CSVGTGLFTDTQYF.

The gene calls are TRBV30 and TRBJ2-7; 13 nucleotides agree with TRBD2. CDR1 GTSNPN and CDR2 SVGIG come from the germline V gene (reference sequence). The trim removed 2 bases at V and 6 bases at J, leaving 7 bases unmatched. The CDR3 runs to 15 residues. DNA for the CDR3: TGTGCCTGGAGTCTTGGACTAGCGGGAGCCGGCGAGCAGTACTTC. It encodes CAWSLGLAGAGEQYF.

This chain links TRBV4-1 with TRBJ1-5; D is unclear. Per the germline V gene, CDR1 is MGHRA and CDR2 is YSYEKL. The CDR3 contains 15 residues. V was clipped by 0 bases and J by 2 bases, with 8 bases between them. The CDR3 sequence is CASSQDSLGNQPQHF. In DNA form, the CDR3 reads TGCGCCAGCAGCCAAGATAGTTTGGGCAATCAGCCCCAGCATTTT.

This clone was observed a single time. The V and J genes are TRBV5-1 and TRBJ2-5; 10 bases line up with TRBD2. The germline V gene has CDR1 SGHRS and CDR2 YFSETQ. The CDR3 is made up of 19 amino acids. V shed 3 bases and J 0 bases; nucleotides not matched to a gene: 14. Here the CDR3 reads CASSSARSGRAPYQETQYF. As DNA, the CDR3 is TGCGCCAGCAGCTCAGCTAGGAGCGGGAGGGCCCCATACCAAGAGACCCAGTACTTC.

The V and J genes are TRBV6-6 and TRBJ2-2; 8 bases fit TRBD2. Germline values: CDR1 MNHNY, CDR2 SVGAGI (reference sequence). The J segment lost 5 bases and the V segment lost 6 bases, leaving 11 bases of the junction unmatched. This CDR3 has 16 amino acids. CDR3 in amino acids: CASRETGLAGTGELFF. CDR3 coding DNA: TGTGCCAGCAGGGAAACAGGACTAGCCGGGACCGGGGAGCTGTTTTTT.

This clone has just a few counts. The V and J genes are TRBV10-2 and TRBJ2-1, with a possible D match to TRBD2 (6 bases). The ends were cut back, 4 bases at V and 2 bases at J, with 12 bases in the middle. This CDR3 spans 15 amino acids. Looked up from germline, CDR1 is WSHSY and CDR2 is SAAADI. CDR3 in amino acids: CASSGNSGPYNEQFF. The CDR3 DNA follows: TGCGCCAGCAGTGGAAATAGCGGACCCTACAATGAGCAGTTCTTC.

This chain joins TRBV20-1 and TRBJ2-1, with D perhaps matching TRBD2 (5 bases). Germline V gene lookup returns CDR1 DFQATT and CDR2 SNEGSKA (reference sequence). This CDR3 spans 10 amino acids. Trimming pared 5 bases from V and 10 bases from J, leaving 9 bases between. For the CDR3, the DNA is TGCAGTGCTGGCGTAGCGGAGCAGTTCTTC. As protein: CSAGVAEQFF.

This rearrangement joins TRBV5-1 to TRBJ2-3, with TRBD1 as a possible D gene (6 bases). CDR3 size: 12 residues. Germline assignment: CDR1 SGHRS and CDR2 YFSETQ. Trimming took off 3 bases at V and 5 bases at J, with 7 bases between the two ends. CDR3 sequence reads: CASSSQGDTQYF. The CDR3 region has the DNA TGCGCCAGCAGCTCACAGGGAGATACGCAGTATTTT.